This TCR beta chain came from a study of blood T cells in healthy people across ages. V gave up 3 bases and J gave up 6 bases, with 14 bases separating them. Germline V lookup: CDR1 KGHSY, CDR2 FQNENV. The CDR3 is 14 residues long. Then a second PCR, running about 7 to 11 cycles, was carried out with a sample-barcoded 5' primer and a J-beta primer mix. TCRdb itself ran the 5' RACE reads through MiXCR, one entry per CDR3 protein. The sample has about 970,000 distinct CDR3 sequences, about 53% seen once; the top ten hold about a fifth. RNA extraction gave at least 5 micrograms of total RNA per sample. The clonotype originates from a woman in her sixties or seventies in good health. Sequencing was carried out using blood. This chain links TRBV16 with TRBJ1-2, with D perhaps TRBD1 (5 bases). The CDR3 spells CASSQQWGGDGYTF. Here the CDR3 DNA reads TGTGCCAGCAGCCAGCAATGGGGGGGAGATGGCTACACCTTC.